A single sample gave rise to the 6 T cell receptor beta chains below, sequenced in a study of T cell changes during pregnancy in multiple sclerosis. Clones were read by immunoSEQ multiplex PCR, and TCRdb kept only the in-frame ones, dropping some. The profile shows about 23,000 clones, 86% of them singletons. The starting material was CD4+ T cells from peripheral blood mononuclear cells, obtained in the first trimester of pregnancy. These receptors all come from a female donor in good health, enrolled as a control in a pregnancy study.

This clone turned up a few times. The CDR3 loop reads CASSPLGGRNTEAFF. The CDR3 region has the DNA TGTGCCAGCAGCCCCCTAGGGGGACGGAACACTGAAGCTTTCTTT. This chain joins TRBV9 and TRBJ1-1, with D tentatively TRBD1 (6 bases). Germline values: CDR1 SGDLS, CDR2 YYNGEE. The V gene lost 4 bases and the J gene lost 1 base, with 14 bases spanning the gap. The CDR3 has 15 residues.

The gene calls are TRBV6-1 and TRBJ2-3; D might be TRBD2 (5 bases). Looked up from germline, CDR1 is MNHNS and CDR2 is SASEGT. V dropped 8 bases and J dropped 2 bases, with 8 bases sitting between them. The CDR3 runs to 12 residues. The CDR3 sequence is CASAGATDTQYF. As DNA, the CDR3 is TGTGCCAGCGCGGGCGCCACAGATACGCAGTATTTT.

This sequence joins TRBV5-5 and TRBJ2-7, with a possible D match to TRBD1 (5 bases). The CDR3 sequence is 16 residues long. Germline CDR1 and CDR2: SGHKS and YYEKEE (reference sequence). V was shortened by 3 bases and J by 4 bases, with 20 bases between the two germline ends. The CDR3 sequence is CASSWQGHGLDYEQYF. The CDR3 DNA reads TGTGCCAGCAGCTGGCAAGGACACGGCCTGGATTACGAGCAGTACTTC. Drawing the rest from reference TRBV5-5 and TRBJ2-7, the complete variable domain is DAGVTQSPTHLIKTRGQQVTLRCSPISGHKSVSWYQQVLGQGPQFIFQYYEKEERGRGNFPDRFSARQFPNYSSELNVNALLLGDSALYLCASSWQGHGLDYEQYFGPGTRLTVT.

The chain is built from TRBV5-4 and TRBJ2-4; 7 bases match TRBD2. This CDR3 has 16 residues. V was clipped by 4 bases and J by 0 bases; unmatched bases: 7. Germline lookup yields CDR1 SGHNT and CDR2 YYREEE (reference sequence). The CDR3 nucleotides read TGTGCCAGCAGCGGCTCGGCGGGGGTAGCCAAAAACATTCAGTACTTC. Amino acids: CASSGSAGVAKNIQYF. The complete variable domain, with remaining parts taken from reference TRBV5-4 and TRBJ2-4, reads ETGVTQSPTHLIKTRGQQVTLRCSSQSGHNTVSWYQQALGQGPQFIFQYYREEENGRGNFPPRFSGLQFPNYSSELNVNALELDDSALYLCASSGSAGVAKNIQYFGAGTRLSVL.

The rearrangement links TRBV7-9 to TRBJ2-1; the match to TRBD1 covers 8 bases. Looked up from germline, CDR1 is SEHNR and CDR2 is FQNEAQ (reference sequence). The CDR3 sequence is 15 residues long. Trimming at V came to 1 base and at J to 9 bases, leaving 8 bases not matched to a gene. The CDR3 loop reads CASSLVQGARGEQFF. For the CDR3, the DNA is TGTGCCAGCAGCTTAGTTCAGGGGGCGAGGGGTGAGCAGTTCTTC. The whole variable domain, filled in from reference TRBV7-9 and TRBJ2-1, reads DTGVSQNPRHKITKRGQNVTFRCDPISEHNRLYWYRQTLGQGPEFLTYFQNEAQLEKSRLLSDRFSAERPKGSFSTLEIQRTEQGDSAMYLCASSLVQGARGEQFFGPGTRLTVL.

The chain links TRBV11-2 to TRBJ1-4; 7 bases are a match to TRBD1. V shed 5 bases and J 10 bases; nucleotides not matched to a gene: 10. The CDR3 totals 14 residues. Germline assignment: CDR1 SGHAT and CDR2 FQNNGV. CDR3 in DNA: TGTGCCAGCAGCCCAACCCGACAGGGAGGAAAACTGTTTTTT. Its translation: CASSPTRQGGKLFF.